This T cell receptor (beta chain) is from a study of blood T cell repertoires in COVID-19. Study-wide background: The United States, Italy and Spain provided the acute and convalescent COVID-19 samples.

The protocol was immunoSEQ multiplex PCR, while the TCRdb copy is restricted to in-frame clones and leaves out a portion. Altogether under 350,000 clones are present, 75% to 90% being singletons, with the ten largest covering under 2.5%. V lost 2 bases and J 0 bases, leaving 9 bases between the germline ends. Per the germline V gene, CDR1 is SGHRS and CDR2 is YFSETQ. The CDR3 has 14 amino acids. The TCR originated in a man in his fifties with acute or convalescent COVID-19. The source material was peripheral blood. The chain couples TRBV5-1 to TRBJ2-7, with a weak D call TRBD1 (6 bases). Here the CDR3 DNA reads TGCGCCAGCAGCTTACAGGGCCCCTCCTACGAGCAGTACTTC. It encodes CASSLQGPSYEQYF.